A selection of T cell receptor beta chains follows, all from one sample in a study of blood T cell repertoires in COVID-19. This table comes from immunoSEQ multiplex PCR, and its TCRdb copy is limited to in-frame clones, with some not included. There are around 68,000 clones in the sample; under 95% occur only once, and less than 2% lies in the top ten. Specimen: peripheral blood. Receptors originate from a human donor in a cohort sampled during active COVID-19. Each CDR3 is given with its conserved first and last residue. The D gene is left open where the match is weak. Some rows have no size entry. The others give once, few or many, or a class for an expanded clone.

j_call: TRBJ2-3
clone_size: .
v_call: TRBV9
d_call: .
cdr3_nt: TGTGCCAGCAGCGTGAGGGAGTCGCAAGATACGCAGTATTTT
cdr3_aa: CASSVRESQDTQYF

j_call: TRBJ2-3
clone_size: .
v_call: TRBV5-1
d_call: .
cdr3_nt: TGCGCCAGCAGCGAAACCCGCCAGGGTAATACGCAGTATTTT
cdr3_aa: CASSETRQGNTQYF

j_call: TRBJ1-5
clone_size: .
v_call: TRBV7-8
d_call: .
cdr3_nt: TGTGCCAGCAGCTTTGGGGCAACGAGCAATCAGCCCCAGCATTTT
cdr3_aa: CASSFGATSNQPQHF

j_call: TRBJ2-7
clone_size: .
v_call: TRBV21-1
d_call: .
cdr3_nt: TGTGCCAGCAGCAAAAAGCCAGGTTTCTCCTACGAGCAGTACTTC
cdr3_aa: CASSKKPGFSYEQYF

j_call: TRBJ2-6
clone_size: .
v_call: TRBV27
d_call: TRBD2
cdr3_nt: TGTGCCAGCAGTTCTGGACTAGCTGGGGCCAACGTCCTGACTTTC
cdr3_aa: CASSSGLAGANVLTF

j_call: TRBJ2-1
clone_size: .
v_call: TRBV28
d_call: .
cdr3_nt: TGTGCCAGCAGTTTATCCTTAGGTGTATCAGGGCAAGGTGAGCAGTTCTTC
cdr3_aa: CASSLSLGVSGQGEQFF

j_call: TRBJ2-5
clone_size: .
v_call: TRBV5-1
d_call: TRBD2
cdr3_nt: TGCGCCAGCAGCTGGCGGGGGGGGGTGATTGCAGAGACCCAGTACTTC
cdr3_aa: CASSWRGGVIAETQYF

j_call: TRBJ1-5
clone_size: .
v_call: TRBV6-5
d_call: TRBD1
cdr3_nt: TGTGCCAGCAGCCCGAACAGGGGACGAAATCAGCCCCAGCATTTT
cdr3_aa: CASSPNRGRNQPQHF

j_call: TRBJ1-5
clone_size: few
v_call: TRBV11-2
d_call: .
cdr3_nt: TGTGCCAGCAGCTTAGATCGGCGGCAGCCCCAGCATTTT
cdr3_aa: CASSLDRRQPQHF

j_call: TRBJ2-1
clone_size: .
v_call: TRBV2
d_call: .
cdr3_nt: TGTGCCAGCAGTGATCGGGAAACCTCCTACAATGAGCAGTTCTTC
cdr3_aa: CASSDRETSYNEQFF

j_call: TRBJ1-1
clone_size: .
v_call: TRBV6-2/TRBV6-3
d_call: .
cdr3_nt: TGTGCCAGCAGTTACGGCAGTGGCAGGCTGTTCACTGAAGCTTTCTTT
cdr3_aa: CASSYGSGRLFTEAFF

j_call: TRBJ2-1
clone_size: .
v_call: TRBV4-1
d_call: TRBD2
cdr3_nt: TGCGCCAGCAGCCAAGATGGATCGGGGGGCTCCTACAATGAGCAGTTCTTC
cdr3_aa: CASSQDGSGGSYNEQFF

j_call: TRBJ2-3
clone_size: .
v_call: TRBV5-4
d_call: TRBD1
cdr3_nt: TGTGCCAGCAGCTTGGGGGACAGGGTTGGTAAAGATACGCAGTATTTT
cdr3_aa: CASSLGDRVGKDTQYF

j_call: TRBJ2-5
clone_size: .
v_call: TRBV6-5
d_call: .
cdr3_nt: TGTGCCAGCAGTCCAGGGGTCAGGGGAGAGACCCAGTACTTC
cdr3_aa: CASSPGVRGETQYF

j_call: TRBJ2-3
clone_size: .
v_call: TRBV4-3
d_call: .
cdr3_nt: TGCGCCAGCAGCCAAGATCTAGGTCATACGCAGTATTTT
cdr3_aa: CASSQDLGHTQYF

j_call: TRBJ2-7
clone_size: .
v_call: TRBV7-9
d_call: .
cdr3_nt: TGTGCCAGCAGTAAAGGCGCGGGATTCCACGAGCAGTACTTC
cdr3_aa: CASSKGAGFHEQYF

j_call: TRBJ2-2
clone_size: .
v_call: TRBV7-2
d_call: .
cdr3_nt: TGTGCCAGCAGCCCCCAGCCAGCCGCAGGAGGGGAGCTGTTTTTT
cdr3_aa: CASSPQPAAGGELFF

j_call: TRBJ1-4
clone_size: .
v_call: TRBV12-3/TRBV12-4
d_call: .
cdr3_nt: TGTGCCAGCAGTTTAAGGGGGGGAGAAAAACTGTTTTTT
cdr3_aa: CASSLRGGEKLFF

j_call: TRBJ2-2
clone_size: once
v_call: TRBV6-4
d_call: .
cdr3_nt: TGTGCCAGCAGTGACGGGGAGTGGTTCGGCACCGGGGAGCTGTTTTTT
cdr3_aa: CASSDGEWFGTGELFF

j_call: TRBJ2-3
clone_size: .
v_call: TRBV2
d_call: .
cdr3_nt: TGTGCCAGCAGTCCGACAAAGAGCACAGATACGCAGTATTTT
cdr3_aa: CASSPTKSTDTQYF

j_call: TRBJ1-6
clone_size: .
v_call: TRBV27
d_call: TRBD1
cdr3_nt: TGTGCCAGCAGTTTATGGATGCGGACAGGGGACGATTCACCCCTCCACTTT
cdr3_aa: CASSLWMRTGDDSPLHF

j_call: TRBJ2-1
clone_size: .
v_call: TRBV3-1/TRBV3-2
d_call: TRBD2
cdr3_nt: TGTGCCAGCAGCCAAGGGACTAGCGGGAGGGAGTTCTTC
cdr3_aa: CASSQGTSGREFF

j_call: TRBJ2-7
clone_size: .
v_call: TRBV29-1
d_call: TRBD1
cdr3_nt: TGCAGCGTTGAAGCCTTTGGGACAGGGGTTCACTACGAGCAGTACTTC
cdr3_aa: CSVEAFGTGVHYEQYF

j_call: TRBJ2-7
clone_size: .
v_call: TRBV7-3
d_call: TRBD2
cdr3_nt: TGTGCCAGCAGCTTACAGCGGGGCTCCTACGAGCAGTACTTC
cdr3_aa: CASSLQRGSYEQYF

j_call: TRBJ2-5
clone_size: .
v_call: TRBV5-4
d_call: TRBD2
cdr3_nt: TGTGCCAGCAGCCCCAGTGGCGGGAGTTGGCAAGAGACCCAGTACTTC
cdr3_aa: CASSPSGGSWQETQYF

j_call: TRBJ1-1
clone_size: .
v_call: TRBV12-3/TRBV12-4
d_call: .
cdr3_nt: TGTGCCAGCAGTTTCGGGTCGCGGGGAGGAGCTTTCTTT
cdr3_aa: CASSFGSRGGAFF

j_call: TRBJ1-4
clone_size: .
v_call: TRBV7-9
d_call: .
cdr3_nt: TGTGCCAGCAGCATTCAGGGAGGCACTAATGAAAAACTGTTTTTT
cdr3_aa: CASSIQGGTNEKLFF

j_call: TRBJ2-5
clone_size: .
v_call: TRBV19
d_call: .
cdr3_nt: TGTGCCAGTAGTATAGTGGTTCAGGGAGGCTACCAAGAGACCCAGTACTTC
cdr3_aa: CASSIVVQGGYQETQYF

j_call: TRBJ2-1
clone_size: once
v_call: TRBV7-3
d_call: TRBD2
cdr3_nt: TGTGCCTCTGGAAAGGGGACTAGCGGGAGTTTCTCCTACAATGAGCAGTTCTTC
cdr3_aa: CASGKGTSGSFSYNEQFF

j_call: TRBJ2-5
clone_size: .
v_call: TRBV7-2
d_call: TRBD2
cdr3_nt: TGTGCCAGCAGCTTAGCGGGACTAGCGGGAGTCGGCGAGACCCAGTACTTC
cdr3_aa: CASSLAGLAGVGETQYF

j_call: TRBJ2-7
clone_size: once
v_call: TRBV7-2
d_call: TRBD1
cdr3_nt: TGTGCCAGCAGCTTGACAGGGAAGCACGAGCAGTACTTC
cdr3_aa: CASSLTGKHEQYF

j_call: TRBJ2-1
clone_size: once
v_call: TRBV7-9
d_call: .
cdr3_nt: TGTGCCAGCAGCCCGCGGAGCTCCTACAATGAGCAGTTCTTC
cdr3_aa: CASSPRSSYNEQFF

j_call: TRBJ2-5
clone_size: .
v_call: TRBV5-6
d_call: .
cdr3_nt: TGTGCCAGCAGCCGGCAGGGTATCATGGAGACCCAGTACTTC
cdr3_aa: CASSRQGIMETQYF

j_call: TRBJ2-1
clone_size: .
v_call: TRBV9
d_call: .
cdr3_nt: TGTGCCAGCAGCGTCGGGGCGGGAACTGGCTCCAATGAGCAGTTCTTC
cdr3_aa: CASSVGAGTGSNEQFF

j_call: TRBJ2-3
clone_size: .
v_call: TRBV10-1
d_call: TRBD2
cdr3_nt: TGCGCCAGCGCGGGAGGAAGCACAGATACGCAGTATTTT
cdr3_aa: CASAGGSTDTQYF

j_call: TRBJ2-7
clone_size: .
v_call: TRBV10-3
d_call: TRBD1
cdr3_nt: TGTGCCATCAGTCAGCCGGGACAGGGGAAAGACGAGCAGTACTTC
cdr3_aa: CAISQPGQGKDEQYF

j_call: TRBJ2-3
clone_size: .
v_call: TRBV6-2/TRBV6-3
d_call: TRBD2
cdr3_nt: TGTGCCAGCAGTTACCGCGCAAGGGCGGGAGGGGACACAGATACGCAGTATTTT
cdr3_aa: CASSYRARAGGDTDTQYF

j_call: TRBJ2-1
clone_size: .
v_call: TRBV6-2/TRBV6-3
d_call: TRBD2
cdr3_nt: TGTGCCAGCAGTTGGGGACTAGCGGGAGCAGCGCAGTTCTTC
cdr3_aa: CASSWGLAGAAQFF

j_call: TRBJ2-7
clone_size: .
v_call: TRBV4-1
d_call: TRBD2
cdr3_nt: TGCGCCAGCAGCCAAGATTCTAGCGGGAGGGCCTACGAGCAGTACTTC
cdr3_aa: CASSQDSSGRAYEQYF

j_call: TRBJ2-5
clone_size: .
v_call: TRBV5-8
d_call: .
cdr3_nt: TGTGCCAGCAGCTTGGTAGGGCAGGGGAGCCGGGAGACCCAGTACTTC
cdr3_aa: CASSLVGQGSRETQYF

j_call: TRBJ1-1
clone_size: .
v_call: TRBV15
d_call: .
cdr3_nt: TGTGCCACCAGCAGACACGGACAGACAAACACTGAAGCTTTCTTT
cdr3_aa: CATSRHGQTNTEAFF

j_call: TRBJ2-3
clone_size: .
v_call: TRBV27
d_call: TRBD2
cdr3_nt: TGTGCCAGCAGTCGGACTAGCCGTATCACAGATACGCAGTATTTT
cdr3_aa: CASSRTSRITDTQYF

j_call: TRBJ2-4
clone_size: .
v_call: TRBV6-2/TRBV6-3
d_call: .
cdr3_nt: TGTGCCAGCAGTCTAACCCAAAACATTCAGTACTTC
cdr3_aa: CASSLTQNIQYF

j_call: TRBJ2-3
clone_size: .
v_call: TRBV10-1
d_call: TRBD2
cdr3_nt: TGCGCCAGCAGTGATTTTAGCGGGAGAAAAGGCACAGATACGCAGTATTTT
cdr3_aa: CASSDFSGRKGTDTQYF

j_call: TRBJ1-1
clone_size: once
v_call: TRBV19
d_call: .
cdr3_nt: TGTGCCAGTAGTATGGGCAGGATCCTGAACACTGAAGCTTTCTTT
cdr3_aa: CASSMGRILNTEAFF

j_call: TRBJ1-1
clone_size: .
v_call: TRBV5-8
d_call: .
cdr3_nt: TGTGCCAGCAGCCCCCGGGATGGGATGAACACTGAAGCTTTCTTT
cdr3_aa: CASSPRDGMNTEAFF

j_call: TRBJ2-1
clone_size: .
v_call: TRBV15
d_call: TRBD2
cdr3_nt: TGTGCCACCAGCAGAGGGAGCGGGAGGGCTGTAGAGCAGTTCTTC
cdr3_aa: CATSRGSGRAVEQFF

j_call: TRBJ1-2
clone_size: .
v_call: TRBV12-3/TRBV12-4
d_call: .
cdr3_nt: TGTGCCAGCAGTGTGACAGCCAACTATGGCTACACCTTC
cdr3_aa: CASSVTANYGYTF

j_call: TRBJ2-3
clone_size: .
v_call: TRBV24-1
d_call: .
cdr3_nt: TGTGCCACCAGTGATAAGAGAAGTACAGATACGCAGTATTTT
cdr3_aa: CATSDKRSTDTQYF

j_call: TRBJ2-1
clone_size: .
v_call: TRBV19
d_call: .
cdr3_nt: TGTGCCAGTAGTATTATGCCAGGGTCCTCCTACAATGAGCAGTTCTTC
cdr3_aa: CASSIMPGSSYNEQFF

j_call: TRBJ2-1
clone_size: .
v_call: TRBV7-2
d_call: .
cdr3_nt: TGTGCCAGCAGCTTAAATTGGCAGCAGTTCTTC
cdr3_aa: CASSLNWQQFF